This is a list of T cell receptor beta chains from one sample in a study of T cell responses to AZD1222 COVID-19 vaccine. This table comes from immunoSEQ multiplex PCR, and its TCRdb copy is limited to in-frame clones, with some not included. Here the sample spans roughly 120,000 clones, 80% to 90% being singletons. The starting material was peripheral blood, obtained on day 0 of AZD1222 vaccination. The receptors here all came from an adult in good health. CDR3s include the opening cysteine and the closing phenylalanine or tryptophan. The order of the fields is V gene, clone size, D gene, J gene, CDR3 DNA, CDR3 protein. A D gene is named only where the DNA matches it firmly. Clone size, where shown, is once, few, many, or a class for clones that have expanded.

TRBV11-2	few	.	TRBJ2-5	TGTGCCAGCAGCTTAGGTTTATTGGAGACCCAGTACTTC	CASSLGLLETQYF
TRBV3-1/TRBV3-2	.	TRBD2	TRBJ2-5	TGTGCCAGCAGCCAACCCCGACTAGCGGGGGAAGAGACCCAGTACTTC	CASSQPRLAGEETQYF
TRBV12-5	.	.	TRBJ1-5	TGTGCTAGTGGTCCCCGGGCTACACTTGCCCCCAATCAGCCCCAGCATTTT	CASGPRATLAPNQPQHF
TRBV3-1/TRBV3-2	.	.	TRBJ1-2	TGTGCCAGCAGCCAAACAGGGAAAGGCTACACCTTC	CASSQTGKGYTF
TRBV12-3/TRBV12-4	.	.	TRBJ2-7	TGTGCCAGCAGTTTCTCGACAGCCTACGAGCAGTACTTC	CASSFSTAYEQYF
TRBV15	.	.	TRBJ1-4	TGTGCCACCAGCCGGAAAGGGGATGAAAAACTGTTTTTT	CATSRKGDEKLFF
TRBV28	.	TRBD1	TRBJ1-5	TGTGCCAGCAGCACGGCGGGACAGGGAACTCAGCCCCAGCATTTT	CASSTAGQGTQPQHF
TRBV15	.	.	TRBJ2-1	TGTGCCACCAGCTCGGGACACCTGGGGACCAATGAGCAGTTCTTC	CATSSGHLGTNEQFF
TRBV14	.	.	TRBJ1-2	TGTGCCAGCAGCCAAGTGAGTGGCGCCTATGGCTACACCTTC	CASSQVSGAYGYTF
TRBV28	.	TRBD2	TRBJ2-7	TGTGCCAGCAGCCCCCGGCGTAGCGGGGGCTCTTTC	CASSPRRSGGSF
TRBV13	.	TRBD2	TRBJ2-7	TGTGCCAGCAGCTTAGGCCTGGAGAGCGGGGAGACCTACGAGCAGTACTTC	CASSLGLESGETYEQYF
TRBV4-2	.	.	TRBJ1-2	TGTGCCAGCAGCCAAGTGGGGAACTACTATGGCTACACCTTC	CASSQVGNYYGYTF
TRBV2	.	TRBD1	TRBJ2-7	TGTGCCAGTAGACTCGGGACAGGGTTATCTCACGAGCAGTACTTC	CASRLGTGLSHEQYF
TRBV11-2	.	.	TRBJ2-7	TGTGCCAGCAGCTTAGATCGAGACTTTCGGCAGTACTTC	CASSLDRDFRQYF
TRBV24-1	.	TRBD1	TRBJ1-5	TGTGCCACCCGAGACAGGGCCCCCCATCAGCCCCAGCATTTT	CATRDRAPHQPQHF
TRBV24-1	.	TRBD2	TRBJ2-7	TGTGCCACCAGTGACCGGGGACTAGCGGACTCCTACGAGCAGTACTTC	CATSDRGLADSYEQYF
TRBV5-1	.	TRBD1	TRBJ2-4	TGCGCCAGCAGCCGAGGACAGGGGATAGGAGACATTCAGTACTTC	CASSRGQGIGDIQYF
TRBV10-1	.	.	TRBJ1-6	TGCGCCAGCAGTCTCGGGGTTGAGTCCAGAGAAGGTCCCCTCCACTTT	CASSLGVESREGPLHF
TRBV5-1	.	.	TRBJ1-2	TGCGCCAGCAGCTCCACCGACGGATCCTATGGCTACACCTTC	CASSSTDGSYGYTF
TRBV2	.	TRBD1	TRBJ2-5	TGTGCCAGCAGTGAAGGGGTGCCGGGACAGGGGGCCCAAGAGACCCAGTACTTC	CASSEGVPGQGAQETQYF
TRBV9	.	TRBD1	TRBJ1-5	TGTGCCAGCAGCGTAGGGGGACAGGGGAATCAGCCCCAGCATTTT	CASSVGGQGNQPQHF
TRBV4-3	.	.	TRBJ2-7	TGCGCCAGCAGCCAAGATCTTACCTACGAGCAGTACTTC	CASSQDLTYEQYF
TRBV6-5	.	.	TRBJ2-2	TGTGCCAGCAGTTACCGGTCAGCGAACACCGGGGAGCTGTTTTTT	CASSYRSANTGELFF
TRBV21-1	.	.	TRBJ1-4	TGTGCCAGCAGCAAAGGCAGGGGACGAGTCGAAAAACTGTTTTTT	CASSKGRGRVEKLFF
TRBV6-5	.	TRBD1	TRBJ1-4	TGTGCCAGCACAAAATGGGGGACAGGATTTGAAAAACTGTTTTTT	CASTKWGTGFEKLFF
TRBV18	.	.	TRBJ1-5	TGTGCCAGCTCCCTCCAGGGTGGCAATCAGCCCCAGCATTTT	CASSLQGGNQPQHF
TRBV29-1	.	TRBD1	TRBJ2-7	TGCAGCGTTGAAGATGACAGGGGGTTGACCTACGAGCAGTACTTC	CSVEDDRGLTYEQYF
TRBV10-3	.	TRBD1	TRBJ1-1	TGTGCCATCAGGGAGACAGGGTATAAAGCTGAAGCTTTCTTT	CAIRETGYKAEAFF
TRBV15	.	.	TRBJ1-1	TGTGCCACCAGCAGAGACCACGCGGGCGGGGCAGTGGAAGCTTTCTTT	CATSRDHAGGAVEAFF
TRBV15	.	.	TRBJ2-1	TGTGCCACCAGCAGAGGGAGGGGCAATGAGCAGTTCTTC	CATSRGRGNEQFF
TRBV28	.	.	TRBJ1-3	TGTGCCAGCAGTTTAACCCGGACAGAGAGCTCTGGAAACACCATATATTTT	CASSLTRTESSGNTIYF
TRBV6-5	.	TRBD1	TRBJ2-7	TGTGCCAGCAGCTCTGGGACAGGTGATTTCTACGAGCAGTACTTC	CASSSGTGDFYEQYF
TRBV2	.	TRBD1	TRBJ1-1	TGTGCCAGCAGTGGACAGGGCGACACTGAAGCTTTCTTT	CASSGQGDTEAFF
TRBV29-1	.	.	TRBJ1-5	TGCAGCGTTGCTAGGGATAGCAATCAGCCCCAGCATTTT	CSVARDSNQPQHF
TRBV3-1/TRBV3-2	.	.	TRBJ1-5	TGTGCCAGCAGCCAAGCCGCGGGAAATCAGCCCCAGCATTTT	CASSQAAGNQPQHF
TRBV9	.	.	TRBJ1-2	TGTGCCAGCACCGAGACAGGCTCCTATGGCGGCTACACCTTC	CASTETGSYGGYTF
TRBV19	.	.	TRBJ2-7	TGTGCCAGTAGTATGTCTAACGTACAGGGCGTCTACGAGCAGTACTTC	CASSMSNVQGVYEQYF
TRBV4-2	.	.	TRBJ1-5	TGTGCCAGCAAACAGGCGGCCTCGAGCAATCAGCCCCAGCATTTT	CASKQAASSNQPQHF
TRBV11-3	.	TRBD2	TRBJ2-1	TGTGCCAGCAGCTTAATGACGGGGGGTGAGCAGTTCTTC	CASSLMTGGEQFF
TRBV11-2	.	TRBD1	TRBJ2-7	TGTGCCAGCAGCTCCTCAGGGGGCTACGAGCAGTACTTC	CASSSSGGYEQYF
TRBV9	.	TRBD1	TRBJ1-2	TGTGCCAGCAGCCCAGGGGGGACAGCTAATTATGGCTACACCTTC	CASSPGGTANYGYTF
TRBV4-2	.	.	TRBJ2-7	TGTGCCAGCAGCCAAGCTCGAGGTAGGGACGTCTACGAGCAGTACTTC	CASSQARGRDVYEQYF
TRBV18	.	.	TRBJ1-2	TGTGCCAGCTCACCATCCGGGGGCAGGGATGGCTACACCTTC	CASSPSGGRDGYTF
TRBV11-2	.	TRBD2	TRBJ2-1	TGTGCCAGCCTCAAACAACTAGCGGGAGTATCCGGGAATGAGCAGTTCTTC	CASLKQLAGVSGNEQFF
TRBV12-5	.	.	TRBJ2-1	TGTGCTAGTGGCGGGACAAGCTCCTACAATGAGCAGTTCTTC	CASGGTSSYNEQFF
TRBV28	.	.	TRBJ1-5	TGTGCCAGCAGCCTCCTTACCTTGAACCCCAGCAATCAGCCCCAGCATTTT	CASSLLTLNPSNQPQHF
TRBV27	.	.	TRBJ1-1	TGTGCCAGCAGTCCTCGGACGGAATACACTGAAGCTTTCTTT	CASSPRTEYTEAFF
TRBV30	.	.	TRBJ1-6	TGTGCCTGGAGTGTACAGGAGTCCTATAATTCACCCCTCCACTTT	CAWSVQESYNSPLHF
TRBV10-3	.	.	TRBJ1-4	TGTGCCATCAGTGAGGGGTCAACTAATGAAAAACTGTTTTTT	CAISEGSTNEKLFF
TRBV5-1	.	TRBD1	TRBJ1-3	TGCGCCAGCAGCTTGGGACAGGGGGTCTTCTCTGGAAACACCATATATTTT	CASSLGQGVFSGNTIYF
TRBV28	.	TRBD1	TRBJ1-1	TGTGCCAGCAGTCTAGGGACAGGGGGCACTGAAGCTTTCTTT	CASSLGTGGTEAFF